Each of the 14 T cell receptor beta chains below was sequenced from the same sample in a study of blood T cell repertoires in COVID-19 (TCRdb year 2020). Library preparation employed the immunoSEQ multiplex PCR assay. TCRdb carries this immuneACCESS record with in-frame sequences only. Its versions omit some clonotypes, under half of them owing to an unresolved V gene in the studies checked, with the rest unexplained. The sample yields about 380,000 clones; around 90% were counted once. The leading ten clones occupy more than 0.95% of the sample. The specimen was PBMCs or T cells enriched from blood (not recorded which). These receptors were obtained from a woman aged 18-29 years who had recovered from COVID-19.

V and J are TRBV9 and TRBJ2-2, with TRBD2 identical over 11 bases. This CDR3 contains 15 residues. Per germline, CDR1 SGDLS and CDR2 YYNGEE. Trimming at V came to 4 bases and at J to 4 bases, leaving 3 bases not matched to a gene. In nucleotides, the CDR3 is TGTGCCAGCAGCCTTAGCGGGGGGGCCACCGGGGAGCTGTTTTTT. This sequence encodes CASSLSGGATGELFF.

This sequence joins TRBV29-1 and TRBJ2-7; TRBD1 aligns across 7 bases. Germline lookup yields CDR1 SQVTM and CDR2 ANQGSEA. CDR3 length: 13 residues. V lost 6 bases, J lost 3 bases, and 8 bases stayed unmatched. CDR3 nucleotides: TGCAGCGTGTCGGGACAGACCCTCTACGAGCAGTACTTC. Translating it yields CSVSGQTLYEQYF.

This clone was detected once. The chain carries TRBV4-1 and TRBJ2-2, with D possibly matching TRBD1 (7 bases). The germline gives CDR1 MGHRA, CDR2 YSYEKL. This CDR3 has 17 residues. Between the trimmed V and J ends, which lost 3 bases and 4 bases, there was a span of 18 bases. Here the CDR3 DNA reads TGCGCCAGCAGCCAGGTCGCCAGGGGGGTAGGCACCGGGGAGCTGTTTTTT. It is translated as CASSQVARGVGTGELFF.

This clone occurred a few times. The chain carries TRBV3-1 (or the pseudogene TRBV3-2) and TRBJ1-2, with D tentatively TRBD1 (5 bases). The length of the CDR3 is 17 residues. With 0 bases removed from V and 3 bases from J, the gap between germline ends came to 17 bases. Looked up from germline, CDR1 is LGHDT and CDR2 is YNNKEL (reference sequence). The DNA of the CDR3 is TGTGCCAGCAGCCAAGATAGCGGGCTGGGGCTGTACTATGGCTACACCTTC. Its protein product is CASSQDSGLGLYYGYTF.

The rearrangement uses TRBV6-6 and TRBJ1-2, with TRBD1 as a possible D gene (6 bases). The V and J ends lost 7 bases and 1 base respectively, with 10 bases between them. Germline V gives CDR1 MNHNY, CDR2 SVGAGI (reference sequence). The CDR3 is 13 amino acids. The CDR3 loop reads CASIRDNNYGYTF. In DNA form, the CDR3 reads TGTGCCAGCATCAGGGACAATAACTATGGCTACACCTTC.

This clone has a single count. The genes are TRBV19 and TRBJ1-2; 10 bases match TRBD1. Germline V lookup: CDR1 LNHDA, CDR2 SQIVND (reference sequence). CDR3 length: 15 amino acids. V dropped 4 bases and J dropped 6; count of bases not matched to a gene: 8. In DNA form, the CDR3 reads TGTGCCAGTAGTAGATCCACCGGGACAGGGGATGGCTACACCTTC. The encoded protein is CASSRSTGTGDGYTF.

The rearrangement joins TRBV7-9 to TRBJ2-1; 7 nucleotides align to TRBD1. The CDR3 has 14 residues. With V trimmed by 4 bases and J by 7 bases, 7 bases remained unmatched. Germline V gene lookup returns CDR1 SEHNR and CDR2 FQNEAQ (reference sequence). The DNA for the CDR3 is TGTGCCAGCAGCTCCGATCCGACAGGGAATGAGCAGTTCTTC. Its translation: CASSSDPTGNEQFF.

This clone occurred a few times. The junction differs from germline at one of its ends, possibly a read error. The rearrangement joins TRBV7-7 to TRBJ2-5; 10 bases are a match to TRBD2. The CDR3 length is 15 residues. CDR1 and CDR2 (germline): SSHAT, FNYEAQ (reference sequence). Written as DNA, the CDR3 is TGTGCTAGCAGCCCCTCGGCTAGCGGGGGAGAGACCCAGTACTTC. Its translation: CASSPSASGGETQYF.

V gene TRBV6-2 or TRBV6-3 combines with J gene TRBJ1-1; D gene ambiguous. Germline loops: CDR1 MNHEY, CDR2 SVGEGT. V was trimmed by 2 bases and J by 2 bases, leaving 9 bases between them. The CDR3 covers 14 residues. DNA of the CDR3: TGTGCCAGCAGTTACGCAGGCGCAAACACTGAAGCTTTCTTT. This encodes CASSYAGANTEAFF.

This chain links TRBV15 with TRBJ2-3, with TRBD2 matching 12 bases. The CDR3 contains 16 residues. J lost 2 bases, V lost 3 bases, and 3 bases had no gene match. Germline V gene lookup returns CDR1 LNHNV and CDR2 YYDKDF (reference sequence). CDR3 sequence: CATSRLAGGNTDTQYF. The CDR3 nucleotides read TGTGCCACCAGCAGGCTAGCGGGGGGGAACACAGATACGCAGTATTTT. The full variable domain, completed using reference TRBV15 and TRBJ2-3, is DAMVIQNPRYQVTQFGKPVTLSCSQTLNHNVMYWYQQKSSQAPKLLFHYYDKDFNNEADTPDNFQSRRPNTSFCFLDIRSPGLGDTAMYLCATSRLAGGNTDTQYFGPGTRLTVL.

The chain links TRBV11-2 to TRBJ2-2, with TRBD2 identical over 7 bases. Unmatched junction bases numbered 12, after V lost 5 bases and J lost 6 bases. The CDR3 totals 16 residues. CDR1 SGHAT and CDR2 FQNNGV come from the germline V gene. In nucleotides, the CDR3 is TGTGCCAGCAGCCACTCCCGCCGGGGGGAGGCCGGGGAGCTGTTTTTT. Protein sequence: CASSHSRRGEAGELFF.

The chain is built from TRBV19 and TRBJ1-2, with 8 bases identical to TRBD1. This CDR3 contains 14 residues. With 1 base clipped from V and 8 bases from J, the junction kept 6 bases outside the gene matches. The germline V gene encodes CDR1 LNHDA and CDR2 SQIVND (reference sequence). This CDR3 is CASSIGTGNGGYTF. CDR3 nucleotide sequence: TGTGCCAGTAGTATAGGGACAGGGAACGGCGGCTACACCTTC.

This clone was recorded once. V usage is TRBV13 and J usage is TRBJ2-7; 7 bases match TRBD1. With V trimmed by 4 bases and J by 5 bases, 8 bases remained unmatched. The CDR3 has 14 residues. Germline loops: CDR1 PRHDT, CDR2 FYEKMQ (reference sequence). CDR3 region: CASSSRQGVNEQYF. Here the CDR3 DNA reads TGTGCCAGCAGCTCCCGACAGGGAGTGAACGAGCAGTACTTC. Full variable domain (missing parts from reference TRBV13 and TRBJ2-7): AAGVIQSPRHLIKEKRETATLKCYPIPRHDTVYWYQQGPGQDPQFLISFYEKMQSDKGSIPDRFSAQQFSDYHSELNMSSLELGDSALYFCASSSRQGVNEQYFGPGTRLTVT.

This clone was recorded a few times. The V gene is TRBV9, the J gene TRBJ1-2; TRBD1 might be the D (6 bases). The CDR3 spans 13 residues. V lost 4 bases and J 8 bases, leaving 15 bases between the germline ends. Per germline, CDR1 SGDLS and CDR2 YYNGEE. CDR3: CASSQAGDSGYTF. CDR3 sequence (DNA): TGTGCCAGCAGCCAAGCAGGGGATAGCGGCTACACCTTC.